These T cell receptor beta chains were read from a single sample in a study of shared clonotypes between healthy human individuals. Some clones are missing from TCRdb's copy, which holds only in-frame ones; the method was immunoSEQ multiplex PCR. The sample lists 600,000 to 750,000 clones, approximately 77% occurring once. The sample was memory CD4+ T cells sorted from blood. The receptor set was obtained from a woman aged 25 to 39 in good health. CDR3s include the opening cysteine and the closing phenylalanine or tryptophan. D genes are given only for firm matches.

D gene: -
J gene: TRBJ1-5
V gene: TRBV5-1
CDR3 protein: CASSLAGNQPQHF

D gene: -
J gene: TRBJ1-1
V gene: TRBV5-1
CDR3 protein: CASSLLGVGTEAFF

D gene: -
J gene: TRBJ1-3
V gene: TRBV28
CDR3 protein: CASSLGFSGNTIYF

D gene: -
J gene: TRBJ2-3
V gene: TRBV7-2
CDR3 protein: CASSLESSADTQYF

D gene: TRBD2
J gene: TRBJ2-1
V gene: TRBV28
CDR3 protein: CASSSPSGNSYNEQFF

D gene: -
J gene: TRBJ2-7
V gene: TRBV28
CDR3 protein: CASSFVDEQYF

D gene: TRBD2
J gene: TRBJ2-1
V gene: TRBV19
CDR3 protein: CASSMGLAGFNEQFF

D gene: -
J gene: TRBJ2-3
V gene: TRBV4-2
CDR3 protein: CASSQDGGRGTDTQYF

D gene: -
J gene: TRBJ2-7
V gene: TRBV6-6
CDR3 protein: CASSLTRDSLGEQYF

D gene: -
J gene: TRBJ2-2
V gene: TRBV7-2
CDR3 protein: CASSLVINTGELFF

D gene: -
J gene: TRBJ2-1
V gene: TRBV5-6
CDR3 protein: CASSLSGGSSYNEQFF

D gene: -
J gene: TRBJ2-1
V gene: TRBV2
CDR3 protein: CASSGSNEQFF

D gene: TRBD1
J gene: TRBJ2-7
V gene: TRBV18
CDR3 protein: CASSQSMTGTGAHEQYF

D gene: TRBD1
J gene: TRBJ1-2
V gene: TRBV14
CDR3 protein: CASSPTGFNYGYTF

D gene: TRBD1
J gene: TRBJ2-1
V gene: TRBV7-9
CDR3 protein: CASSARQGSYNEQFF

D gene: TRBD1
J gene: TRBJ2-3
V gene: TRBV27
CDR3 protein: CASSSLRGTGNTDTQYF

D gene: TRBD2
J gene: TRBJ2-3
V gene: TRBV28
CDR3 protein: CASSLRSGGIDTQYF

D gene: -
J gene: TRBJ2-5
V gene: TRBV4-1
CDR3 protein: CASSQEISDRKGQYF

D gene: -
J gene: TRBJ2-5
V gene: TRBV30
CDR3 protein: CAWSVFSVQETQYF

D gene: TRBD2
J gene: TRBJ2-5
V gene: TRBV7-2
CDR3 protein: CASSTGLAGQETQYF

D gene: -
J gene: TRBJ2-5
V gene: TRBV6-5
CDR3 protein: CASSYDSRGETQYF

D gene: TRBD2
J gene: TRBJ2-3
V gene: TRBV28
CDR3 protein: CAGQSGIGGDTQYF

D gene: -
J gene: TRBJ1-1
V gene: TRBV6-5
CDR3 protein: CAISATNTEAFF